This TCR beta chain was found in a study of blood T cell repertoires in COVID-19. Study-wide background: Material from acute and convalescent COVID-19 was sourced from the United States, Italy and Spain.

The junction had 11 bases not matched to a gene; V was cut back by 2 bases and J by 6 bases. Germline-derived CDR1 and CDR2 are SGHRS and YFSETQ. The CDR3 is made up of 18 amino acids. Here immunoSEQ multiplex PCR was the method, and the copy in TCRdb shows in-frame clones only, minus some. The sample comprises approximately 94,000 clones, almost 90% of which are singletons, and roughly 8.1% rests with the top ten. The sequenced sample consisted of peripheral blood. The receptor was derived from an older woman with acute or convalescent COVID-19. V is TRBV5-1 and J is TRBJ1-4; 12 nucleotides match TRBD1. In DNA, the CDR3 is TGCGCCAGCAGCTTAACGGGACAGGGGGCTAGTGTGGATGAAAAACTGTTTTTT. Protein: CASSLTGQGASVDEKLFF.